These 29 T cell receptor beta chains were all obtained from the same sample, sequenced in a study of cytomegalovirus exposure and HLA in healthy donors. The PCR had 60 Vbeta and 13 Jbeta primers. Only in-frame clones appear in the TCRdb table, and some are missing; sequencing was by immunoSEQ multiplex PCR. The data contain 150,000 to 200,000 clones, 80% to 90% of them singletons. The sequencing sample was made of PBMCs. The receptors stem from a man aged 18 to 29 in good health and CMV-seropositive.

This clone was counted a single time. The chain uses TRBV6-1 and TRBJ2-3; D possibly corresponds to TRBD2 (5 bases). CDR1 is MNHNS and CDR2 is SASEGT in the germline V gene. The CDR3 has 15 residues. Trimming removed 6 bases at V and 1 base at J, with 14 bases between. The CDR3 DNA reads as TGTGCCAGCAGCGAGGGTATGCGGGGCACAGATACGCAGTATTTT. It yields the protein CASSEGMRGTDTQYF.

CDR3 coding DNA: TGTGCCAGCAGTTTCGGGGGGAACACTGAAGCTTTCTTT. It encodes CASSFGGNTEAFF. The rearrangement joins TRBV6-5 to TRBJ1-1, with D possibly matching TRBD1 (5 bases). Per germline, CDR1 MNHEY and CDR2 SVGAGI. Between the trimmed V and J ends, which lost 4 bases and 1 base, there was a span of 7 bases. CDR3 size: 13 residues.

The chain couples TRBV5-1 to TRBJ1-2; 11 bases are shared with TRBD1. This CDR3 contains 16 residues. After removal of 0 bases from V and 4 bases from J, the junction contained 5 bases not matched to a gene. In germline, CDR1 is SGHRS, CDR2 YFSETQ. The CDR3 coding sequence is TGCGCCAGCAGCTTGGGGACAGGGGGCAGGGTCTATGGCTACACCTTC. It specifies CASSLGTGGRVYGYTF.

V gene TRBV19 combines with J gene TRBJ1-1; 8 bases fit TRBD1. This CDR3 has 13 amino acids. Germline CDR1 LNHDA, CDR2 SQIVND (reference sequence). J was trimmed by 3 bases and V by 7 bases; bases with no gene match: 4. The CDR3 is CASTDRVDTEAFF. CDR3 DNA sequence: TGTGCCAGTACGGACAGGGTGGACACTGAAGCTTTCTTT.

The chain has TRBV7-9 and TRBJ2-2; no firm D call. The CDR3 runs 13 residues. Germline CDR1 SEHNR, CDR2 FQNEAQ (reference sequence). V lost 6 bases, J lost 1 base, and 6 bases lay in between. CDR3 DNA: TGTGCCAGCAGTCCCGGGAACACCGGGGAGCTGTTTTTT. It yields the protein CASSPGNTGELFF.

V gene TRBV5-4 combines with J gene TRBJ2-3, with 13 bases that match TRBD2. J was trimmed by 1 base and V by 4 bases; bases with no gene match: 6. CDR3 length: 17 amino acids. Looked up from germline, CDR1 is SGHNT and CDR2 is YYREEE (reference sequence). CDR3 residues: CASSPRTSGGGTDTQYF. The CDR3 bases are TGTGCCAGCAGCCCGCGGACTAGCGGGGGTGGCACAGATACGCAGTATTTT.

The CDR3 reads CASSSRTGGDYGYTF. As DNA, the CDR3 is TGTGCCAGCAGTTCAAGGACAGGGGGCGACTATGGCTACACCTTC. The V gene is TRBV6-5, the J gene TRBJ1-2, with 11 bases aligning to TRBD1. Losses at the gene ends were 4 bases for V and 3 bases for J; bases not matched to a gene: 4. Germline V gene lookup returns CDR1 MNHEY and CDR2 SVGAGI. The CDR3 is 15 residues long.

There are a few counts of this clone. This chain's CDR3 is CASIPPNTEAFF. The CDR3 nucleotides read TGTGCCAGTATCCCCCCTAACACTGAAGCTTTCTTT. The chain links TRBV19 to TRBJ1-1; D uncertain. The CDR3 extends over 12 amino acids. CDR1 and CDR2 (germline): LNHDA, SQIVND (reference sequence). The V end was cut by 7 bases, the J end by 2 bases, with 8 bases between.

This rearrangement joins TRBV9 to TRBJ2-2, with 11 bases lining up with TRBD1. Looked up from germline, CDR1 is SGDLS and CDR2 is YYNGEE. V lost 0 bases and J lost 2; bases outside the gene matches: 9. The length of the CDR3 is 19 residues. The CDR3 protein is CASSVGQGTGGTNTGELFF. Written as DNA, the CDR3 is TGTGCCAGCAGCGTAGGTCAGGGGACAGGGGGAACTAACACCGGGGAGCTGTTTTTT.

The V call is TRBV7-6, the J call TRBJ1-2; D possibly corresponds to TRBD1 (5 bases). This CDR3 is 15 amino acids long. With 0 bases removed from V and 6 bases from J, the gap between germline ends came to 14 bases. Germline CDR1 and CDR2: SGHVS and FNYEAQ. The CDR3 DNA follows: TGTGCCAGCAGCTTAGCGCTGTCGGGGGAGAATGGCTACACCTTC. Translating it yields CASSLALSGENGYTF.

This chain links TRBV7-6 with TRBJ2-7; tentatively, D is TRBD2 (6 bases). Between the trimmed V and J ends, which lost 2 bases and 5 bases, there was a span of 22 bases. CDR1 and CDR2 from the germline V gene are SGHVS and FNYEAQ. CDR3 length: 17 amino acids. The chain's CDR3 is CASSLPLMAGRWNEQYF. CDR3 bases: TGTGCCAGCAGCTTACCCCTTATGGCAGGGAGGTGGAACGAGCAGTACTTC.

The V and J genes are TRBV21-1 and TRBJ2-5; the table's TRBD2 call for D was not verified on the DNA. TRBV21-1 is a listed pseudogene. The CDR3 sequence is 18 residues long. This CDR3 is CASSKDWTSGGSQETQYF. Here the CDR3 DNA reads TGTGCCAGCAGCAAAGACTGGACTAGCGGGGGGAGTCAAGAGACCCAGTACTTC.

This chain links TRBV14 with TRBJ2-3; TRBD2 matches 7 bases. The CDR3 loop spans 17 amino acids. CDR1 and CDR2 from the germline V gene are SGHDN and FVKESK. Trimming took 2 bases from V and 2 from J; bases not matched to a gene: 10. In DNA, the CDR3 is TGTGCCAGCAGCCAACCCATGGGGGGGGACGACACAGATACGCAGTATTTT. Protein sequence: CASSQPMGGDDTDTQYF.

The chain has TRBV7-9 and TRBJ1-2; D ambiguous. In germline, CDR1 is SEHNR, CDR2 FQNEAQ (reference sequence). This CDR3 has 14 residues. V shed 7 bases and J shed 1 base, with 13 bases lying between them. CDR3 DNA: TGTGCCAGCACCCTCCAAGCTAATAACTATGGCTACACCTTC. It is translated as CASTLQANNYGYTF.

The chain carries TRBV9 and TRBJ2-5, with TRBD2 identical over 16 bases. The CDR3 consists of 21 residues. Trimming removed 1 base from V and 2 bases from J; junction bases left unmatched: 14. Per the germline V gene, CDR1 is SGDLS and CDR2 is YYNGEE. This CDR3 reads CASSVNSPGTSGGAGQETQYF. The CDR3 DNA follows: TGTGCCAGCAGCGTAAACTCCCCCGGGACTAGCGGGGGGGCGGGTCAAGAGACCCAGTACTTC.

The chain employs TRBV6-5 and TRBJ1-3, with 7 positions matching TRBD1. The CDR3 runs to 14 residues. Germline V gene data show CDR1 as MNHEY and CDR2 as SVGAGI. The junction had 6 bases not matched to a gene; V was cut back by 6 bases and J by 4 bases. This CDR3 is CASSLDRPGNTIYF. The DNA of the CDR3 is TGTGCCAGCAGCCTGGACAGGCCCGGAAACACCATATATTTT.

Here the CDR3 DNA reads TGTGCCAGCAGCTCCCTCTCAGAGCAGCGGGGGAACTACGAGCAGTACTTC. Its protein product is CASSSLSEQRGNYEQYF. V gene TRBV11-2 combines with J gene TRBJ2-7, with 8 nucleotides matching TRBD2. This CDR3 spans 17 amino acids. Germline-derived CDR1 and CDR2 are SGHAT and FQNNGV. After removal of 4 bases from V and 3 bases from J, the junction contained 14 bases not matched to a gene.

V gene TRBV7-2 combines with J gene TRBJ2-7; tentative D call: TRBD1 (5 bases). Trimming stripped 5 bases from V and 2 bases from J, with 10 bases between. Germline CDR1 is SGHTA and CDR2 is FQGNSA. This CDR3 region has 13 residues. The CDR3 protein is CASSLDITYEQYF. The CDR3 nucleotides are TGTGCCAGCAGCCTGGACATAACCTACGAGCAGTACTTC.

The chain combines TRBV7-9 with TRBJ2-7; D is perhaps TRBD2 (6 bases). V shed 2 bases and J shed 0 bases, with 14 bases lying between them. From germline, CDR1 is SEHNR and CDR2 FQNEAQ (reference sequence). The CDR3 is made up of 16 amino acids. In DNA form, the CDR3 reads TGTGCCAGCAGCTTACCCGGGGGTCAGCCCTCCTACGAGCAGTACTTC. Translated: CASSLPGGQPSYEQYF.

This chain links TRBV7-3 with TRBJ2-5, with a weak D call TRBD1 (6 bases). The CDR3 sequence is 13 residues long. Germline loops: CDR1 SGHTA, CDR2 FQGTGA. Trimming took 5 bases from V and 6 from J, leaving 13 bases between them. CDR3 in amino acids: CASSGPRGKTQYF. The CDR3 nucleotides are TGTGCCAGCAGCGGCCCGAGGGGGAAGACCCAGTACTTC. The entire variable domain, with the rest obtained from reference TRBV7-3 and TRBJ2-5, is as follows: GAGVSQTPSNKVTEKGKYVELRCDPISGHTALYWYRQSLGQGPEFLIYFQGTGAADDSGLPNDRFFAVRPEGSVSTLKIQRTERGDSAVYLCASSGPRGKTQYFGPGTRLLVL.

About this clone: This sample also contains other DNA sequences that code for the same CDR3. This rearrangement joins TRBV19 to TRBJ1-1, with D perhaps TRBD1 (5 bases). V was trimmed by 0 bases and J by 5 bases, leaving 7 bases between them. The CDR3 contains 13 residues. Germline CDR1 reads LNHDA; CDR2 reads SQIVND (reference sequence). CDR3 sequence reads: CASSIDRGTEAFF. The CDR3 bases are TGTGCCAGTAGTATAGATCGGGGGACTGAAGCTTTCTTT.

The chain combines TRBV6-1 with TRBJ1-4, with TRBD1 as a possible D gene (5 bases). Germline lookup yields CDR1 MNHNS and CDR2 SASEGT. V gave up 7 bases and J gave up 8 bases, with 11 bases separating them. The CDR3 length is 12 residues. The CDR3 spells CASTRVGEKLFF. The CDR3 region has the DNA TGTGCCAGCACCAGGGTTGGAGAAAAACTGTTTTTT.

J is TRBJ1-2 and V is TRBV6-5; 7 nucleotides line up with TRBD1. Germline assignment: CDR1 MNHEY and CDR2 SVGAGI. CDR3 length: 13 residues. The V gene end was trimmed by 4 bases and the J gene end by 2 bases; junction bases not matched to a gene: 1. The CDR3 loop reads CASSSTGNYGYTF. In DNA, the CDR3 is TGTGCCAGCAGTTCGACAGGGAACTATGGCTACACCTTC.

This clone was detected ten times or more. CDR3 protein: CASQGTWGTDTQYF. In nucleotides, the CDR3 is TGCGCCAGCCAAGGGACATGGGGCACAGATACGCAGTATTTT. This chain uses TRBV4-1 with TRBJ2-3, with D tentatively TRBD1 (6 bases). The germline V gene encodes CDR1 MGHRA and CDR2 YSYEKL. The CDR3 loop spans 14 amino acids. The V end lost 8 bases, the J end lost 1 base, and 13 bases lay between the germline ends.

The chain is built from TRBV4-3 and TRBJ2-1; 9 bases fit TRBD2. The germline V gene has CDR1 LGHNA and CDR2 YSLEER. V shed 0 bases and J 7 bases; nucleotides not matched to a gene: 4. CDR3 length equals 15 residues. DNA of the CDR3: TGCGCCAGCAGCCAAGAGGGACTAGCTGAGAATGAGCAGTTCTTC. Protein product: CASSQEGLAENEQFF.

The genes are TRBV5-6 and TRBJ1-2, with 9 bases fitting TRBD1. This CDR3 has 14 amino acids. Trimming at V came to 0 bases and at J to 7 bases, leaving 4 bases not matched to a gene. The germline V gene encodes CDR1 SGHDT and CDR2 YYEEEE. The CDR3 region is CASSLAQGAPGYTF. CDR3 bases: TGTGCCAGCAGCTTGGCACAGGGGGCGCCTGGCTACACCTTC.

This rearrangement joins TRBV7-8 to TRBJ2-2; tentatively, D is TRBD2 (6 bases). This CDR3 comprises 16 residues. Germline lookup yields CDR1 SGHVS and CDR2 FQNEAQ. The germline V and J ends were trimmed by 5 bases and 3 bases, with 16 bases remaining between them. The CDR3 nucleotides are TGTGCCAGCAGCCGACGGACGACGGGGGACACCGGGGAGCTGTTTTTT. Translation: CASSRRTTGDTGELFF.

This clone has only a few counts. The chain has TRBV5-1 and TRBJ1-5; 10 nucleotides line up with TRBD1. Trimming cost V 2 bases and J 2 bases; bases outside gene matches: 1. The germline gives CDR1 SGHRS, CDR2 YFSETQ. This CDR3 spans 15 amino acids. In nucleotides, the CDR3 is TGCGCCAGCAGCTTAGGGACAGGGGGCAATCAGCCCCAGCATTTT. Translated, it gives CASSLGTGGNQPQHF.

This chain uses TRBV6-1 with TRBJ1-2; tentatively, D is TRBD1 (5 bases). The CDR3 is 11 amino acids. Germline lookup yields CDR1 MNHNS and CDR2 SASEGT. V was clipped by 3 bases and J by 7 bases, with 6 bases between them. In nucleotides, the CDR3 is TGTGCCAGCAGTGACAGGGTTGGCTACACCTTC. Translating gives CASSDRVGYTF.